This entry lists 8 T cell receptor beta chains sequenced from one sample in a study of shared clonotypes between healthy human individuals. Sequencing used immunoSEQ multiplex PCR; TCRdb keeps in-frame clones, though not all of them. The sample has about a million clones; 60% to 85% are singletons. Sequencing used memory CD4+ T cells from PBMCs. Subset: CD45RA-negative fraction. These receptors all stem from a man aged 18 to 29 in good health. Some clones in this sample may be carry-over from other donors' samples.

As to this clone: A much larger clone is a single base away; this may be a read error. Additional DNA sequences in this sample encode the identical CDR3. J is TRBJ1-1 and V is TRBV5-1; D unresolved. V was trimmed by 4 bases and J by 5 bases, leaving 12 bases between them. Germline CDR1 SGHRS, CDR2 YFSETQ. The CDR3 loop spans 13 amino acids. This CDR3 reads CASSQPGQTEAFF. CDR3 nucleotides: TGCGCCAGCAGCCAACCTGGGCAGACTGAAGCTTTCTTT.

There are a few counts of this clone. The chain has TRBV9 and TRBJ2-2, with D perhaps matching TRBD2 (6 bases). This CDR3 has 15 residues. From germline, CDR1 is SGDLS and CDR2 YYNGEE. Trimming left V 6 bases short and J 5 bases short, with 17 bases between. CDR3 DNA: TGTGCCAGCACCCCGAGGGCGGGGTCGACCGGGGAGCTGTTTTTT. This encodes CASTPRAGSTGELFF.

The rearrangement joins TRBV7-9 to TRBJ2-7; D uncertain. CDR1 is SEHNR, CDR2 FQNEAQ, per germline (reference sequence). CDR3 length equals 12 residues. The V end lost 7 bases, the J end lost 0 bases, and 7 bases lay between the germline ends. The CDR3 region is CASTASSYEQYF. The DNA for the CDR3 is TGTGCCAGCACTGCTAGCTCCTACGAGCAGTACTTC.

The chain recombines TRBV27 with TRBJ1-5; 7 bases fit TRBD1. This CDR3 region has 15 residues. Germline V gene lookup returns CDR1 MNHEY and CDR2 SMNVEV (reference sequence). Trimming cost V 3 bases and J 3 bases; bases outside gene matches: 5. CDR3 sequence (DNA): TGTGCCAGCAGTTTTGGTAGGGGGCTCAATCAGCCCCAGCATTTT. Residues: CASSFGRGLNQPQHF.

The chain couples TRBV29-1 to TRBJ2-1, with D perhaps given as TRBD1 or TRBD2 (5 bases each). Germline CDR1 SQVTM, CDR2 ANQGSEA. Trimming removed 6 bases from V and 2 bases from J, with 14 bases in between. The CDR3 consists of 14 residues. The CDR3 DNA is TGCAGCGTCCACCGGGACCCGACCTACAATGAGCAGTTCTTC. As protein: CSVHRDPTYNEQFF.

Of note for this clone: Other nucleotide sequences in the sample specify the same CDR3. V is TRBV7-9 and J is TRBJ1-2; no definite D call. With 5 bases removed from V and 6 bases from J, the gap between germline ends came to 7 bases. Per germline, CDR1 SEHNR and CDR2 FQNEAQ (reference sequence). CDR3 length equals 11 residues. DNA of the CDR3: TGTGCCAGCAGCCTTACAGATGGCTACACCTTC. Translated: CASSLTDGYTF.

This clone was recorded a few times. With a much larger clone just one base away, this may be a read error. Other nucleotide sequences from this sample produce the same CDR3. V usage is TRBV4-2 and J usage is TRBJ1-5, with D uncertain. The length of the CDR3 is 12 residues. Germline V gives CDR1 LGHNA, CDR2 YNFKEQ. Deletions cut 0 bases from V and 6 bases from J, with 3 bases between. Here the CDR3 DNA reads TGTGCCAGCAGCCAAGATGGTCAGCCCCAGCATTTT. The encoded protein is CASSQDGQPQHF.

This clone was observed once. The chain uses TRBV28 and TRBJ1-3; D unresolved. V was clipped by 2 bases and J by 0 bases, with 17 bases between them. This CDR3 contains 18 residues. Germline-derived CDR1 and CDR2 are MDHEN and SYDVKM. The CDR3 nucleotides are TGTGCCAGCAGTTTAAACGTTGGCACTTCGAGCTCTGGAAACACCATATATTTT. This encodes CASSLNVGTSSSGNTIYF.